The T cell receptor beta chain described here comes from a study of control samples from healthy donors and cancer patients. Trimming removed 3 bases at V and 0 bases at J, with 18 bases between. CDR1 LNHDA and CDR2 SQIVND come from the germline V gene (reference sequence). The CDR3 spans 18 residues. TCRdb keeps only in-frame clones here, not all; method: immunoSEQ multiplex PCR. The sample holds tens of thousands of clones, approximately 84% seen once. The J gene is TRBJ1-5, the V gene TRBV19; D not resolved. Specimen: PBMCs. The receptor comes from a man between 65 and 85 years old with lung cancer. As DNA, the CDR3 is TGTGCCAGTAGTATTAAGTTTCCGGGAGAGTATAGCAATCAGCCCCAGCATTTT. Its translation: CASSIKFPGEYSNQPQHF.